These 24 T cell receptor beta chains originate from one sample sequenced in a study of OX40 agonist ivuxolimab in advanced cancers. Library preparation was by the immunoSEQ multiplex PCR assay. The immuneACCESS repertoire file appears here via TCRdb, limited to in-frame rearrangements. These files lack a portion of the clones; in checked studies, under half of the deficit traces to unresolved V genes, and the cause of the others is not known. The sample data list over 30,000 clones, and about nine tenths of these were observed just once. The top ten hold 4% to 5% of the sample. The sample consisted of CD4+ or CD8+ T cells sorted from blood, taken in a trial of the OX40 agonist ivuxolimab. These receptors originate from an adult with an advanced solid tumor such as melanoma, head and neck, liver or kidney cancer.

The rearrangement joins TRBV5-4 to TRBJ2-7; D is possibly TRBD2 (9 bases). V was cut by 4 bases and J by 7 bases, with 36 bases left in between. The CDR3 length is 20 residues. Germline V lookup: CDR1 SGHNT, CDR2 YYREEE (reference sequence). The CDR3 DNA follows: TGTGCCAGCAGCCCACAGGGGATTGGGGCTAGCGGGAAGGGACAGGTGGAGCAGTACTTC. Encoded protein: CASSPQGIGASGKGQVEQYF. Supplemented by reference TRBV5-4 and TRBJ2-7, the full variable domain reads ETGVTQSPTHLIKTRGQQVTLRCSSQSGHNTVSWYQQALGQGPQFIFQYYREEENGRGNFPPRFSGLQFPNYSSELNVNALELDDSALYLCASSPQGIGASGKGQVEQYFGPGTRLTVT.

The V call is TRBV28, the J call TRBJ1-2; possibly TRBD1 for D (6 bases). The V end was cut by 6 bases, the J end by 8 bases, with 16 bases between. The CDR3 extends over 13 amino acids. The germline CDR1 and CDR2 sequences are MDHEN and SYDVKM. CDR3 nucleotide sequence: TGTGCCAGCAGGCGGGACATCCCGGGCGGCTACACCTTC. Translation gives CASRRDIPGGYTF.

The chain combines TRBV29-1 with TRBJ2-3, with 13 bases aligning to TRBD2. The CDR3 runs 17 residues. Germline lookup yields CDR1 SQVTM and CDR2 ANQGSEA. The junction had 10 bases not matched to a gene; V was cut back by 5 bases and J by 2 bases. The CDR3 DNA reads as TGCAGCGTTACCCCACTAGCGGGGGGGAGTAACACAGATACGCAGTATTTT. Translating it yields CSVTPLAGGSNTDTQYF.

This rearrangement joins TRBV15 to TRBJ1-1; D unclear. CDR3 length equals 13 residues. CDR1 and CDR2 from the germline V gene are LNHNV and YYDKDF (reference sequence). The V and J ends lost 5 bases and 1 base respectively, with 8 bases between them. The CDR3: CATSLDGNTEAFF. CDR3 in DNA: TGTGCCACCAGCCTCGACGGGAACACTGAAGCTTTCTTT.

This chain uses TRBV6-4 with TRBJ1-1, with unresolved D. The CDR3 runs 13 residues. V lost 10 bases, J lost 0 bases, and 12 bases lay in between. Germline V lookup: CDR1 MRHNA, CDR2 SNTAGT. CDR3 in amino acids: CATPESLNTEAFF. The CDR3 nucleotides read TGTGCCACCCCAGAATCCTTGAACACTGAAGCTTTCTTT.

This clone was counted only a few times. The chain employs TRBV5-1 and TRBJ1-1; D is undetermined. CDR3 size: 14 residues. Germline V CDR1 and CDR2: SGHRS, YFSETQ. Trimming removed 5 bases at V and 4 bases at J, with 15 bases between. The CDR3 reads CASRLAGEGTEAFF. The CDR3 DNA reads as TGCGCCAGCAGGCTCGCTGGGGAAGGCACTGAAGCTTTCTTT.

The V call is TRBV5-6, the J call TRBJ1-4, with D uncertain. This CDR3 has 14 residues. Trimming took 0 bases from V and 7 from J, leaving 10 bases between them. Looked up from germline, CDR1 is SGHDT and CDR2 is YYEEEE. CDR3 sequence reads: CASSLGAQFEKLFF. In nucleotides, the CDR3 is TGTGCCAGCAGCTTGGGGGCTCAATTTGAAAAACTGTTTTTT.

The genes are TRBV28 and TRBJ2-1; 11 nucleotides align to TRBD2. After removal of 5 bases from V and 0 bases from J, the junction contained 3 bases not matched to a gene. CDR3 size: 16 residues. Germline CDR1 reads MDHEN; CDR2 reads SYDVKM. CDR3 coding DNA: TGTGCCAGCAGTGTAGCGGGAGGGAACTCCTACAATGAGCAGTTCTTC. Its protein product is CASSVAGGNSYNEQFF.

This clone was counted once. V and J are TRBV11-2 and TRBJ1-1; 7 bases fit TRBD1. Germline lookup yields CDR1 SGHAT and CDR2 FQNNGV. This CDR3 is built from 15 residues. J was trimmed by 1 base and V by 2 bases; bases with no gene match: 4. In nucleotides, the CDR3 is TGTGCCAGCAGCTTAAGGGGGCTAGGGAACACTGAAGCTTTCTTT. Amino acid sequence: CASSLRGLGNTEAFF.

The rearrangement links TRBV9 to TRBJ2-2; 10 nucleotides align to TRBD1. This CDR3 is built from 16 residues. Germline loops: CDR1 SGDLS, CDR2 YYNGEE. V trimming: 3 bases; J trimming: 3 bases; junction bases outside the gene matches: 5. The CDR3 DNA reads TGTGCCAGCAGCGCCCCCGGGACAGGGGACACCGGGGAGCTGTTTTTT. It is translated as CASSAPGTGDTGELFF.

In this sample, this clone turned up once. The CDR3 reads CASSLARGPNSEQYF. CDR3 nucleotide sequence: TGTGCCAGCAGCTTGGCCAGGGGCCCTAACTCCGAGCAGTACTTC. The J gene is TRBJ2-7, the V gene TRBV5-4; D is perhaps TRBD1 (6 bases). This CDR3 region has 15 residues. Germline-derived CDR1 and CDR2 are SGHNT and YYREEE (reference sequence). Trimming left V 0 bases short and J 6 bases short, with 16 bases between.

This clone turned up a few times. This sequence joins TRBV14 and TRBJ1-6; no clear D. V lost 4 bases to trimming and J lost 3 bases, with 4 bases between them. Germline values: CDR1 SGHDN, CDR2 FVKESK. There are 13 residues in the CDR3. The CDR3 nucleotides are TGTGCCAGCAGCCTCCGCTATAATTCACCCCTCCACTTT. Protein sequence: CASSLRYNSPLHF.

With respect to this clone: Within the sample, other DNA sequences also encode this same CDR3. This chain's CDR3 is CASSFQAGDLYEQYF. The CDR3 DNA is TGTGCCAGCAGCTTCCAGGCAGGTGACCTCTACGAGCAGTACTTC. The J gene is TRBJ2-7, the V gene TRBV7-2, with D hard to call. V dropped 3 bases and J dropped 3 bases, with 15 bases sitting between them. Germline values: CDR1 SGHTA, CDR2 FQGNSA. The CDR3 has 15 residues.

This clone was counted a single time. The rearrangement uses TRBV19 and TRBJ1-2; unclear D gene. The V gene lost 3 bases and the J gene lost 4 bases, with 12 bases spanning the gap. There are 14 residues in the CDR3. From germline, CDR1 is LNHDA and CDR2 SQIVND (reference sequence). CDR3 DNA: TGTGCCAGTAGTATCGGACGGGGTTTCTATGGCTACACCTTC. Protein sequence: CASSIGRGFYGYTF.

The gene calls are TRBV28 and TRBJ2-5; 8 bases match TRBD2. The trim removed 6 bases at V and 5 bases at J, leaving 11 bases unmatched. This CDR3 has 15 residues. The germline CDR1 and CDR2 sequences are MDHEN and SYDVKM. The CDR3 nucleotides read TGTGCCAGCAGCCCAGCGGGAGAGGGGCGGGAGACCCAGTACTTC. As protein: CASSPAGEGRETQYF.

This chain joins TRBV11-2 and TRBJ2-1; a weak D match, TRBD2 (7 bases). The CDR3 runs 16 residues. The germline V and J ends were trimmed by 0 bases and 2 bases, with 11 bases remaining between them. Germline assignment: CDR1 SGHAT and CDR2 FQNNGV. The CDR3 nucleotides are TGTGCCAGCAGCTTAGAGGGGGGGCCCACCTACAATGAGCAGTTCTTC. Protein sequence: CASSLEGGPTYNEQFF.

This chain joins TRBV2 and TRBJ2-7; 15 nucleotides align to TRBD2. Germline V gene data show CDR1 as SNHLY and CDR2 as FYNNEI. The junction had 7 bases not matched to a gene; V was cut back by 10 bases and J by 0 bases. The CDR3 loop spans 16 amino acids. CDR3 residues: CATGLAGGTLSYEQYF. The DNA of the CDR3 is TGTGCCACAGGACTAGCGGGGGGGACGCTCTCCTACGAGCAGTACTTC.

The V gene is TRBV7-2, the J gene TRBJ2-2; tentatively, D is TRBD1 or TRBD2 (5 bases each). CDR3 size: 16 residues. V was cut by 2 bases and J by 1 base, with 11 bases left in between. Germline V gene data show CDR1 as SGHTA and CDR2 as FQGNSA. CDR3 in amino acids: CASSLHPGRNTGELFF. In nucleotides, the CDR3 is TGTGCCAGCAGCTTACATCCAGGGAGGAACACCGGGGAGCTGTTTTTT.

The chain uses TRBV6-1 and TRBJ2-7; no reliable D call. Germline-derived CDR1 and CDR2 are MNHNS and SASEGT. The CDR3 runs to 16 residues. Deletions cut 2 bases from V and 3 bases from J, with 17 bases between. The CDR3 region is CASSELLIPDLYEQYF. The CDR3 region has the DNA TGTGCCAGCAGTGAACTATTAATTCCGGACCTCTACGAGCAGTACTTC.

The V and J genes are TRBV2 and TRBJ2-3, with 9 bases fitting TRBD2. Trimming at V came to 5 bases and at J to 7 bases, leaving 7 bases not matched to a gene. The CDR3 runs 14 residues. Germline CDR1 and CDR2: SNHLY and FYNNEI. The CDR3 here is CASSRLAVLNTQYF. The CDR3 region has the DNA TGTGCCAGCAGTCGACTAGCGGTATTAAATACGCAGTATTTT.

The chain has TRBV6-1 and TRBJ1-1; TRBD1 might be the D (5 bases). The V gene lost 7 bases and the J gene lost 5 bases, with 14 bases spanning the gap. This CDR3 spans 13 amino acids. The germline V gene encodes CDR1 MNHNS and CDR2 SASEGT. The CDR3 nucleotides are TGTGCCAGCACCCCAGGGTTAGAAACTGAAGCTTTCTTT. It specifies CASTPGLETEAFF.

V is TRBV6-1 and J is TRBJ2-5; a possible D gene is TRBD1 (6 bases). The germline V gene has CDR1 MNHNS and CDR2 SASEGT. The CDR3 runs 16 residues. V was clipped by 4 bases and J by 5 bases, with 20 bases between them. For the CDR3, the DNA is TGTGCCAGCAGTGTCCAAGGGGGTCAGGGAAGGGAGACCCAGTACTTC. Amino acid sequence: CASSVQGGQGRETQYF.

The V gene is TRBV7-9, the J gene TRBJ2-2; possible D gene TRBD1, 7 bases. CDR1 and CDR2 from the germline V gene are SEHNR and FQNEAQ (reference sequence). Trimming removed 4 bases at V and 3 bases at J, with 12 bases between. The CDR3 is 15 residues long. The CDR3 loop reads CASSSDREDTGELFF. In DNA form, the CDR3 reads TGTGCCAGCAGCTCAGACAGGGAGGACACCGGGGAGCTGTTTTTT. The entire variable domain, with the rest obtained from reference TRBV7-9 and TRBJ2-2, is as follows: DTGVSQNPRHKITKRGQNVTFRCDPISEHNRLYWYRQTLGQGPEFLTYFQNEAQLEKSRLLSDRFSAERPKGSFSTLEIQRTEQGDSAMYLCASSSDREDTGELFFGEGSRLTVL.

The genes are TRBV6-6 and TRBJ1-3; no definite D call. The V gene lost 2 bases and the J gene lost 4 bases, with 12 bases spanning the gap. The CDR3 is 15 amino acids. Germline CDR1 is MNHNY and CDR2 is SVGAGI (reference sequence). CDR3 coding DNA: TGTGCCAGCAGTTACCCCGAGGCCTTAGGAAACACCATATATTTT. Protein: CASSYPEALGNTIYF.